This TCR beta chain originates from a study of cytomegalovirus exposure and HLA in healthy donors. V lost 6 bases and J 6 bases, leaving 13 bases between the germline ends. The CDR3 length is 13 residues. Germline CDR1 reads SEHNR; CDR2 reads FQNEAQ (reference sequence). PCR used 60 Vbeta primers and 13 Jbeta primers. Profiled with immunoSEQ multiplex PCR; TCRdb holds only in-frame clones, not every one. This sample yields 100,000 to 120,000 clones, of which less than 80% are seen a single time; 1.3% belongs to the top ten. This receptor was obtained from a man aged 25-45 years in good health and CMV-seronegative. Sequencing was done on a sample of PBMCs. The gene calls are TRBV7-9 and TRBJ2-3; D gene ambiguous. Here the CDR3 DNA reads TGTGCCAGCAGTTCAGGCAGCCGGGATACGCAGTATTTT. Translation gives CASSSGSRDTQYF.